This T cell receptor (beta chain) was captured in a study of T cell changes during pregnancy in multiple sclerosis. There are 14 residues in the CDR3. Germline CDR1 is SGHNT and CDR2 is YYREEE (reference sequence). V shed 1 base and J shed 3 bases, with 10 bases lying between them. Assay used: immunoSEQ multiplex PCR; TCRdb lists only in-frame clones, some missing. The data hold 55,000 to 65,000 clones, with 90% observed a single time. The chain is built from TRBV5-4 and TRBJ1-2; possibly TRBD1 for D (6 bases). This receptor was identified in a female donor in good health, enrolled as a control in a pregnancy study. Sequenced material: peripheral blood, taken in the first trimester of pregnancy. CDR3 loop: CASSLLDRYYGYTF. CDR3 in DNA: TGTGCCAGCAGCTTGCTGGACAGATACTATGGCTACACCTTC.